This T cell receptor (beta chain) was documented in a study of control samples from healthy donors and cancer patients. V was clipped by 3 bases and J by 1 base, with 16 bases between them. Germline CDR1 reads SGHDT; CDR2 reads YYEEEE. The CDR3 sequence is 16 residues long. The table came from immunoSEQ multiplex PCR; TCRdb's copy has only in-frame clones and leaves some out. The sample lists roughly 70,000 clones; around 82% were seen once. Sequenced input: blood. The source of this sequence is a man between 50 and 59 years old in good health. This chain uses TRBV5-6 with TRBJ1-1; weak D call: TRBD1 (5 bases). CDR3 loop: CASSSSTGRQNTEAFF. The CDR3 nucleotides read TGTGCCAGCAGCTCCTCGACGGGGCGGCAGAACACTGAAGCTTTCTTT.